The 30 T cell receptor beta chains presented below share a single source sample, sequenced in a study of beta chain features in type 1 diabetes. Reverse transcription of all isolated RNA meant that expressed TCRB transcripts were sequenced. Clones were read by immunoSEQ multiplex PCR, and TCRdb kept only the in-frame ones, dropping some. The sample lists 130,000 to 150,000 clones; about 10% were seen once. Source material: naive CD4+ T cells from blood. Receptors were obtained from a young man in good health.

The chain employs TRBV6-6 and TRBJ2-4, with 7 bases aligning to TRBD1. Germline loops: CDR1 MNHNY, CDR2 SVGAGI (reference sequence). V lost 5 bases to trimming and J lost 8 bases; unmatched junction nucleotides: 6. The CDR3 totals 13 residues. CDR3 in DNA: TGTGCCAGCAGTAGGGACAGTGTAGACATTCAGTACTTC. Translating gives CASSRDSVDIQYF.

This chain connects TRBV25-1 to TRBJ1-2; D might be TRBD1 (6 bases). The CDR3 contains 13 residues. V shed 5 bases and J shed 3 bases, with 10 bases lying between them. The germline CDR1 and CDR2 sequences are MGHDK and SYGVNS. The DNA for the CDR3 is TGTGCCAGCAGTTGGAGGACAGACTATGGCTACACCTTC. This translates into CASSWRTDYGYTF.

This clone was seen a few times. The rearrangement joins TRBV29-1 to TRBJ1-4; tentatively, D is TRBD1 (6 bases). Germline V gene data show CDR1 as SQVTM and CDR2 as ANQGSEA. The CDR3 has 14 residues. The V gene lost 7 bases and the J gene lost 7 bases, with 19 bases spanning the gap. CDR3 protein: CSAKGGGEGEKLFF. For the CDR3, the DNA is TGCAGCGCCAAGGGTGGGGGCGAGGGTGAAAAACTGTTTTTT.

This clone was observed a handful of times. The chain uses TRBV7-2 and TRBJ2-2; D not resolved. Trimming removed 5 bases from V and 4 bases from J, with 8 bases in between. CDR3 length: 13 amino acids. The germline V gene encodes CDR1 SGHTA and CDR2 FQGNSA. The CDR3 reads CASSPVTTGELFF. CDR3 bases: TGTGCCAGCAGCCCAGTAACCACCGGGGAGCTGTTTTTT.

Only a few counts were recorded for this clone. V usage is TRBV7-9 and J usage is TRBJ2-1; tentatively, D is TRBD2 (6 bases). The CDR3 totals 16 residues. V was trimmed by 3 bases and J by 7 bases, leaving 19 bases between them. CDR1 is SEHNR, CDR2 FQNEAQ, per germline (reference sequence). This CDR3 is CASSLGAGAKDNEQFF. In DNA, the CDR3 is TGTGCCAGCAGCTTGGGAGCGGGCGCCAAAGATAATGAGCAGTTCTTC.

V and J are TRBV5-5 and TRBJ2-5, with TRBD1 as a possible D gene (6 bases). CDR1 and CDR2 (germline): SGHKS, YYEKEE (reference sequence). There are 14 residues in the CDR3. V dropped 4 bases and J dropped 1 base, with 11 bases sitting between them. The CDR3 protein is CASSTLTGQETQYF. The CDR3, as DNA: TGTGCCAGCAGCACTTTGACAGGCCAAGAGACCCAGTACTTC.

This clone was observed a few times. This chain links TRBV10-3 with TRBJ2-3; TRBD2 matches 8 bases. The V segment lost 0 bases and the J segment 1 base; nucleotides outside the gene matches: 0. The CDR3 totals 15 residues. Germline V lookup: CDR1 ENHRY, CDR2 SYGVKD. The CDR3 DNA follows: TGTGCCATCAGTGAGTCGCGGGGGGGCACAGATACGCAGTATTTT. It specifies CAISESRGGTDTQYF.

This clone was found a few times. This rearrangement joins TRBV18 to TRBJ1-2; unclear D gene. The V end lost 2 bases, the J end lost 3 bases, and 7 bases lay between the germline ends. CDR3 length: 13 amino acids. CDR1 is KGHSH, CDR2 LQKENI, per germline. The CDR3 loop is CASSPKDYYGYTF. The CDR3 DNA sequence: TGTGCCAGCTCACCAAAGGACTACTATGGCTACACCTTC.

This clone came up a few times. CDR3 nucleotides: TGCGCCAGCAGCTTGGGGCTAGCCCAAAGCACAGATACGCAGTATTTT. The encoded protein is CASSLGLAQSTDTQYF. The chain has TRBV5-1 and TRBJ2-3, with D possibly TRBD2 on 5 matching bases. V shed 0 bases and J shed 0 bases, with 11 bases lying between them. CDR3 size: 16 residues. Germline values: CDR1 SGHRS, CDR2 YFSETQ.

The V gene is TRBV11-2, the J gene TRBJ2-7; D is uncertain. Trimming pared 1 base from V and 0 bases from J, leaving 7 bases between. This CDR3 is built from 14 residues. Per the germline V gene, CDR1 is SGHAT and CDR2 is FQNNGV. The CDR3 bases are TGTGCCAGCAGCTTAGTTGCGGTCTCCTACGAGCAGTACTTC. Its translation is CASSLVAVSYEQYF.

This clone was seen more than once but under ten times. The V call is TRBV30, the J call TRBJ2-5; 14 nucleotides agree with TRBD2. The trim removed 0 bases at V and 5 bases at J, leaving 17 bases unmatched. CDR3 size: 20 residues. CDR1 and CDR2 (germline): GTSNPN, SVGIG (reference sequence). In DNA form, the CDR3 reads TGTGCCTGGAGTGTCACAGAGCGGACTAGCGGGGGGTACCTGGTGGAGACCCAGTACTTC. This translates into CAWSVTERTSGGYLVETQYF.

This clone was counted between two and nine times. The chain employs TRBV7-9 and TRBJ2-7; D gene unclear. The CDR3 sequence is 13 residues long. V dropped 1 base and J dropped 4 bases, with 8 bases sitting between them. Germline V gives CDR1 SEHNR, CDR2 FQNEAQ (reference sequence). The CDR3 region is CASSLGRDYEQYF. CDR3 nucleotides: TGTGCCAGCAGCTTAGGCCGCGATTACGAGCAGTACTTC. Looking up the rest from reference TRBV7-9 and TRBJ2-7 gives the full variable domain: DTGVSQNPRHKITKRGQNVTFRCDPISEHNRLYWYRQTLGQGPEFLTYFQNEAQLEKSRLLSDRFSAERPKGSFSTLEIQRTEQGDSAMYLCASSLGRDYEQYFGPGTRLTVT.

The sample holds a few counts of this clone. This chain uses TRBV9 with TRBJ1-4, with 10 bases matching TRBD1. CDR1 is SGDLS and CDR2 is YYNGEE in the germline V gene. The ends lost 3 bases at V and 5 bases at J; junction bases unmatched: 1. This CDR3 is 14 amino acids long. The CDR3 region is CASSAGQGNEKLFF. CDR3 bases: TGTGCCAGCAGCGCGGGACAGGGGAATGAAAAACTGTTTTTT.

V gene TRBV27 combines with J gene TRBJ1-1; TRBD1 matches at 7 bases. V lost 2 bases to trimming and J lost 4 bases; unmatched junction nucleotides: 16. The CDR3 sequence is 18 residues long. CDR1 is MNHEY and CDR2 is SMNVEV in the germline V gene (reference sequence). The CDR3 nucleotides read TGTGCCAGCAGTTTAGGGGGCAGGGGGAGTTTTCGTACCACTGAAGCTTTCTTT. Its protein product is CASSLGGRGSFRTTEAFF.

The chain carries TRBV2 and TRBJ2-7; the match to TRBD1 covers 7 bases. J was trimmed by 0 bases and V by 4 bases; bases with no gene match: 9. CDR1 and CDR2 from the germline V gene are SNHLY and FYNNEI. This CDR3 has 16 amino acids. CDR3: CASSVRTGLNSYEQYF. CDR3 bases: TGTGCCAGCAGTGTTCGGACAGGACTTAACTCCTACGAGCAGTACTTC.

The table lists this clone with a few counts. The gene calls are TRBV6-5 and TRBJ2-7, with D unclear. CDR1 and CDR2 (germline): MNHEY, SVGAGI. The germline V and J ends were trimmed by 4 bases and 2 bases, with 12 bases remaining between them. The CDR3 spans 14 residues. CDR3 DNA sequence: TGTGCCAGCAGTTTTCCGGCGGCAGCCTACGAGCAGTACTTC. This gives the protein CASSFPAAAYEQYF.

This clone turned up a few times. The chain uses TRBV18 and TRBJ2-1; TRBD2 aligns across 10 bases. Germline V CDR1 and CDR2: KGHSH, LQKENI. V was clipped by 2 bases and J by 6 bases; unmatched bases: 4. CDR3 length: 15 residues. This chain's CDR3 is CASSPTSGVVNEQFF. For the CDR3, the DNA is TGTGCCAGCTCACCAACTAGCGGGGTTGTCAATGAGCAGTTCTTC. Supplemented by reference TRBV18 and TRBJ2-1, the full variable domain reads NAGVMQNPRHLVRRRGQEARLRCSPMKGHSHVYWYRQLPEEGLKFMVYLQKENIIDESGMPKERFSAEFPKEGPSILRIQQVVRGDSAAYFCASSPTSGVVNEQFFGPGTRLTVL.

The chain is built from TRBV30 and TRBJ2-7; the D is unclear. This CDR3 is built from 12 residues. V was pared by 0 bases and J by 6 bases, with 9 bases between. CDR1 is GTSNPN and CDR2 is SVGIG in the germline V gene (reference sequence). The CDR3 sequence: CAWSVLKLEQYF. The CDR3 DNA is TGTGCCTGGAGTGTACTAAAGCTCGAGCAGTACTTC. Drawing the rest from reference TRBV30 and TRBJ2-7, the complete variable domain is SQTIHQWPATLVQPVGSPLSLECTVEGTSNPNLYWYRQAAGRGLQLLFYSVGIGQISSEVPQNLSASRPQDRQFILSSKKLLLSDSGFYLCAWSVLKLEQYFGPGTRLTVT.

This clone was seen a handful of times. Additional DNA sequences in this sample encode the identical CDR3. The chain employs TRBV5-6 and TRBJ2-1, with 7 bases aligning to TRBD2. CDR1 is SGHDT, CDR2 YYEEEE, per germline. This CDR3 spans 15 amino acids. J gave up 1 base and V 0 bases, and 1 base lay outside the gene matches. The CDR3 DNA reads TGTGCCAGCAGCTTGGGACTAGCATCCTACAATGAGCAGTTCTTC. Translating it yields CASSLGLASYNEQFF.

The chain is built from TRBV7-9 and TRBJ2-1; D possibly corresponds to TRBD2 (6 bases). Trimming left V 7 bases short and J 0 bases short, with 19 bases between. Looked up from germline, CDR1 is SEHNR and CDR2 is FQNEAQ (reference sequence). The CDR3 has 17 residues. In DNA form, the CDR3 reads TGTGCCAGCATCACGCCCCGGGACTGGTACTCCTACAATGAGCAGTTCTTC. This encodes CASITPRDWYSYNEQFF. The whole variable domain, filled in from reference TRBV7-9 and TRBJ2-1, reads DTGVSQNPRHKITKRGQNVTFRCDPISEHNRLYWYRQTLGQGPEFLTYFQNEAQLEKSRLLSDRFSAERPKGSFSTLEIQRTEQGDSAMYLCASITPRDWYSYNEQFFGPGTRLTVL.

The J gene is TRBJ1-2, the V gene TRBV5-1; D ambiguous. Looked up from germline, CDR1 is SGHRS and CDR2 is YFSETQ. The CDR3 spans 14 residues. Trimming stripped 2 bases from V and 4 bases from J, with 12 bases between. This CDR3 is CASSFQAESYGYTF. DNA for the CDR3: TGCGCCAGCAGCTTTCAGGCAGAATCCTATGGCTACACCTTC.

V is TRBV30 and J is TRBJ2-1; 12 bases are shared with TRBD2. Trimming cost V 3 bases and J 7 bases; bases outside gene matches: 4. There are 14 residues in the CDR3. From germline, CDR1 is GTSNPN and CDR2 SVGIG (reference sequence). Here the CDR3 reads CAWRLAGGKNEQFF. CDR3 bases: TGTGCCTGGAGACTAGCGGGGGGTAAAAATGAGCAGTTCTTC.

This sequence joins TRBV10-1 and TRBJ2-1, with TRBD2 matching over 11 bases. Per germline, CDR1 WNHNN and CDR2 SYGVQD (reference sequence). The CDR3 loop spans 14 amino acids. The ends lost 5 bases at V and 5 bases at J; junction bases unmatched: 2. The chain's CDR3 is CASSTSGGNNEQFF. For the CDR3, the DNA is TGCGCCAGCAGTACTAGCGGGGGAAACAATGAGCAGTTCTTC.

The gene calls are TRBV7-2 and TRBJ2-1; 11 bases match TRBD1. V shed 2 bases and J 9 bases; nucleotides not matched to a gene: 9. The CDR3 sequence is 16 residues long. Germline loops: CDR1 SGHTA, CDR2 FQGNSA. The CDR3: CASSLFGQGARGEQFF. The DNA for the CDR3 is TGTGCCAGCAGCTTATTTGGACAGGGGGCGAGAGGTGAGCAGTTCTTC.

The rearrangement links TRBV9 to TRBJ1-6; D is undetermined. The CDR3 loop spans 16 amino acids. With 0 bases removed from V and 0 bases from J, the gap between germline ends came to 7 bases. Germline CDR1 SGDLS, CDR2 YYNGEE. CDR3 region: CASSVGIDSYNSPLHF. The CDR3 DNA reads TGTGCCAGCAGCGTAGGAATAGACTCCTATAATTCACCCCTCCACTTT.

The genes are TRBV6-7 and TRBJ1-4; TRBD1 aligns across 8 bases. TRBV6-7 has ORF status, its function being uncertain. This CDR3 region has 13 residues. With 2 bases clipped from V and 7 bases from J, the junction kept 0 bases outside the gene matches. The CDR3 loop is CASSYDRGEKLFF. The CDR3 DNA follows: TGTGCCAGCAGTTACGACAGGGGTGAAAAACTGTTTTTT.

This clone appeared a few times. The CDR3, as DNA: TGTGCCAGCAGCTCGACAGCCAACCGATACAATGAGCAGTTCTTC. This gives the protein CASSSTANRYNEQFF. The J gene is TRBJ2-1, the V gene TRBV7-8; TRBD1 is a possible D gene (5 bases). The CDR3 sequence is 15 residues long. V lost 4 bases, J lost 4 bases, and 14 bases lay in between. The germline V gene has CDR1 SGHVS and CDR2 FQNEAQ.

On this clone itself: Other DNA variants within this sample encode the same CDR3. This chain connects TRBV9 to TRBJ2-7, with D perhaps TRBD2 (6 bases). V was cut by 0 bases and J by 6 bases, with 10 bases left in between. The CDR3 is 13 amino acids. Germline V gene lookup returns CDR1 SGDLS and CDR2 YYNGEE. The CDR3 is CASSVGQGGEQYF. The CDR3 DNA is TGTGCCAGCAGCGTAGGGCAGGGAGGCGAGCAGTACTTC.

This clone was picked up a small number of times. The gene calls are TRBV4-1 and TRBJ2-5; weak D call: TRBD1 (5 bases). Germline CDR1 MGHRA, CDR2 YSYEKL. Trimming shortened V by 4 bases and J by 5 bases, and 11 bases separated the two germline ends. The CDR3 covers 13 residues. The CDR3 DNA reads as TGCGCCAGCAGCCGACAGCCTGGGGAGACCCAGTACTTC. It yields the protein CASSRQPGETQYF.

The V call is TRBV11-2, the J call TRBJ2-7; a possible D gene is TRBD2 (6 bases). The CDR3 covers 15 residues. Between the trimmed V and J ends, which lost 5 bases and 0 bases, there was a span of 14 bases. The germline gives CDR1 SGHAT, CDR2 FQNNGV. The CDR3, as DNA: TGTGCCAGCAGCCCGTTCGACGGGAGCTCCTACGAGCAGTACTTC. It encodes CASSPFDGSSYEQYF.